The rows below give T cell receptor beta chains drawn from one sample of a study of blood T cell repertoires in COVID-19. This table comes from immunoSEQ multiplex PCR, and its TCRdb copy is limited to in-frame clones, with some not included. The data contain 120,000 or so clones, almost 90% of them singletons. Input material: peripheral blood. The receptors shown here come from a woman aged 60 to 75 with COVID-19, enrolled during active disease. CDR3s leave out the opening cysteine and the closing phenylalanine or tryptophan. The D gene is left open where the match is weak.

D	V	J	length	CDR3
.	TRBV5-6	TRBJ1-1	13	ASSGIDSSNTEAF
TRBD2	TRBV19	TRBJ2-1	14	ASSMIGGLEDNEQF
.	TRBV20-1	TRBJ2-5	11	SASTQGQETQY
.	TRBV2	TRBJ1-5	13	ASSGQVYSNQPQH
TRBD2	TRBV25-1	TRBJ2-7	13	ASSDERGDSYEQY
TRBD2	TRBV5-1	TRBJ2-2	13	ASSVAGGGTGELF
.	TRBV29-1	TRBJ1-1	12	SVEGRQANTEAF
.	TRBV18	TRBJ1-6	13	ASSPSYTDNSPLH
.	TRBV14	TRBJ2-1	15	ASSQVTPGLVLNEQF
TRBD1	TRBV18	TRBJ2-7	13	ASSPDRGRPHEQY
.	TRBV15	TRBJ2-3	12	ATSRAYYTDTQY
TRBD1	TRBV7-9	TRBJ2-2	14	ASSPRQGPNTGELF
.	TRBV18	TRBJ1-3	15	ASSPAPQVLSGNTIY
TRBD1	TRBV9	TRBJ1-6	14	ASSPSPGQSNSPLH
.	TRBV9	TRBJ2-5	12	ASGVGVSQETQY
.	TRBV5-1	TRBJ2-7	11	ASQGTNSYEQY
TRBD1	TRBV7-6	TRBJ1-5	13	ASSPGTGTIGPQH
TRBD1	TRBV6-6	TRBJ1-1	14	ASSYKTGGMNTEAF
.	TRBV19	TRBJ2-5	12	ASSIAFLQGTQY
.	TRBV25-1	TRBJ1-1	13	ASSLNAGGNTEAF
.	TRBV18	TRBJ1-1	12	ASSPWAANTEAF
.	TRBV28	TRBJ1-2	12	ASSAYGANYGYT
.	TRBV5-4	TRBJ1-2	12	ASRPAGMNYGYT
TRBD1	TRBV5-4	TRBJ2-1	11	ASSPRDSNEQF
.	TRBV6-4	TRBJ1-1	12	ASSDREKGTEAF
TRBD1	TRBV12-3/TRBV12-4	TRBJ1-4	10	ASSARQGKLF
.	TRBV7-3	TRBJ2-3	14	ASSPSAGTSVGKQY
.	TRBV5-1	TRBJ1-2	14	ASSSIGQGQGYGYT
.	TRBV11-2	TRBJ2-7	13	ASSLDYRSSYEQY
TRBD2	TRBV4-2	TRBJ2-1	14	ASSQERRGKRNEQF
.	TRBV19	TRBJ1-1	11	ASSSTANTEAF
.	TRBV2	TRBJ1-4	15	ASSEWRGPATNEKLF
.	TRBV7-2	TRBJ2-1	13	ASRSKGLWYNEQF
.	TRBV7-9	TRBJ2-7	10	ASSNGQYEQY
.	TRBV5-1	TRBJ2-2	10	ASSLPAGELF
.	TRBV2	TRBJ1-4	17	ASSEARGGRAPTNEKLF
.	TRBV3-1/TRBV3-2	TRBJ2-2	11	ASSQPQGGELF
TRBD1	TRBV5-1	TRBJ2-1	13	ASSLAGTGGNEQF
.	TRBV7-2	TRBJ1-5	13	ASSLTHRSNQPQH
.	TRBV7-7	TRBJ2-1	11	ASSLDRHNEQF
TRBD1	TRBV19	TRBJ1-1	13	ASSIEPDRGYEAF
.	TRBV19	TRBJ1-2	12	ASSTQGTNYGYT
TRBD1	TRBV19	TRBJ2-1	12	ASSIGDRGGEQF
TRBD1	TRBV7-9	TRBJ1-2	13	ASSPQGGQGYGYT
TRBD2	TRBV10-3	TRBJ2-1	15	AIRETSGGFSFNEQF
.	TRBV7-9	TRBJ2-3	16	ASSHRGGVGPAGDTQY
.	TRBV3-1/TRBV3-2	TRBJ1-2	13	ASSQDYQAHYGYT
.	TRBV7-8	TRBJ1-4	14	ASSLWGGLGNEKLF
.	TRBV7-2	TRBJ2-1	11	ASSQQRRDEQF
TRBD1	TRBV6-5	TRBJ1-1	12	ASSPRDRGAEAF
.	TRBV12-3/TRBV12-4	TRBJ2-5	11	ASSSLGGETQY
TRBD1	TRBV4-1	TRBJ2-2	13	ASSPDRVGTGELF
TRBD1	TRBV18	TRBJ1-1	12	ASSPNDRATEAF
.	TRBV7-3	TRBJ2-3	10	ASSSNRDIQY
.	TRBV3-1/TRBV3-2	TRBJ2-5	15	ASSQDRGVGRQETQY
.	TRBV10-3	TRBJ2-3	14	AIRKLGPASTDTQY
.	TRBV27	TRBJ2-6	17	ASSFTTPDTYSGANVLT